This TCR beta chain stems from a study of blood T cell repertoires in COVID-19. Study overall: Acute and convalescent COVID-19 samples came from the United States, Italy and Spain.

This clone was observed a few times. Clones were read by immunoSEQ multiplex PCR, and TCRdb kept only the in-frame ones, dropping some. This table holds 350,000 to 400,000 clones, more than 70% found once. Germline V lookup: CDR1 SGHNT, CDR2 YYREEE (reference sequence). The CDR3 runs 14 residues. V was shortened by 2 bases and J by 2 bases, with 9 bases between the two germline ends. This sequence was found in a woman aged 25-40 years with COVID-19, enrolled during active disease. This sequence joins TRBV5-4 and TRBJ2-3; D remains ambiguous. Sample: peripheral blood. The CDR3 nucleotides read TGTGCCAGCAGCTTTCAAGGAGACACAGATACGCAGTATTTT. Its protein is CASSFQGDTDTQYF.